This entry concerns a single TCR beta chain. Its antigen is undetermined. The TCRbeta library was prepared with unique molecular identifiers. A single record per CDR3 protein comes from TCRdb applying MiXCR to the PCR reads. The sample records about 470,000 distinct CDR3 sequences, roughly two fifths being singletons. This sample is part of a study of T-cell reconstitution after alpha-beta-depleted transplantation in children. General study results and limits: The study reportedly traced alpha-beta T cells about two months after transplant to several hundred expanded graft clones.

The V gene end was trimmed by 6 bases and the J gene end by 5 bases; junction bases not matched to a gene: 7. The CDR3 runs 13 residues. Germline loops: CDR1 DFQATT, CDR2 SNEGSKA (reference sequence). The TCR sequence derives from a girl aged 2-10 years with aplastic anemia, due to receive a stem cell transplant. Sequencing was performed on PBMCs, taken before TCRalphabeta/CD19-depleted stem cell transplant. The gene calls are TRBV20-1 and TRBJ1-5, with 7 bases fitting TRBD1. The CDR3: CSAERDSDQPQHF. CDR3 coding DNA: TGCAGTGCCGAAAGGGACAGCGATCAGCCCCAGCATTTT.